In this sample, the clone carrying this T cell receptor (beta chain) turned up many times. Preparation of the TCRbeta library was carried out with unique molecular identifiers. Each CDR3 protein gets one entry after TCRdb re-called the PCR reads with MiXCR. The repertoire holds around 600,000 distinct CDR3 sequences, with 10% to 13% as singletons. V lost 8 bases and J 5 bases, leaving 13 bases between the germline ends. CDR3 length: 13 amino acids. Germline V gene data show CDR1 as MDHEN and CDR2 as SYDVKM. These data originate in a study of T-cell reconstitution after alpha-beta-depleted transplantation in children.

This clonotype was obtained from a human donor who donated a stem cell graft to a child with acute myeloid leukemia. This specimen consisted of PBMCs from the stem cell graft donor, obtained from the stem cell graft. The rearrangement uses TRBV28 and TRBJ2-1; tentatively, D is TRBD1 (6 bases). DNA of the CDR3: TGTGCCAGCCCGGACAGTAATAACAATGAGCAGTTCTTC. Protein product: CASPDSNNNEQFF.